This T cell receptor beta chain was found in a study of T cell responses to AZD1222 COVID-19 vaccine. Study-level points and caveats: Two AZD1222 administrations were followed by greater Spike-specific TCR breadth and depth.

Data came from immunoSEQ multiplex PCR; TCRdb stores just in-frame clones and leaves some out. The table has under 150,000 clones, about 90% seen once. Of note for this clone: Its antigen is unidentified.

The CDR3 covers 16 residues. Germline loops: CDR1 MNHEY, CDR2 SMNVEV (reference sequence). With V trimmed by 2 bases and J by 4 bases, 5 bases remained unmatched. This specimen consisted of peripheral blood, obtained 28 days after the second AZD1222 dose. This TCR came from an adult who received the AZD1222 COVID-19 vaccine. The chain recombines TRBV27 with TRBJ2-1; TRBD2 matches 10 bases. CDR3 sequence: CASSLRAGGGYNEQFF. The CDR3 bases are TGTGCCAGCAGTTTAAGAGCGGGAGGGGGTTACAATGAGCAGTTCTTC.